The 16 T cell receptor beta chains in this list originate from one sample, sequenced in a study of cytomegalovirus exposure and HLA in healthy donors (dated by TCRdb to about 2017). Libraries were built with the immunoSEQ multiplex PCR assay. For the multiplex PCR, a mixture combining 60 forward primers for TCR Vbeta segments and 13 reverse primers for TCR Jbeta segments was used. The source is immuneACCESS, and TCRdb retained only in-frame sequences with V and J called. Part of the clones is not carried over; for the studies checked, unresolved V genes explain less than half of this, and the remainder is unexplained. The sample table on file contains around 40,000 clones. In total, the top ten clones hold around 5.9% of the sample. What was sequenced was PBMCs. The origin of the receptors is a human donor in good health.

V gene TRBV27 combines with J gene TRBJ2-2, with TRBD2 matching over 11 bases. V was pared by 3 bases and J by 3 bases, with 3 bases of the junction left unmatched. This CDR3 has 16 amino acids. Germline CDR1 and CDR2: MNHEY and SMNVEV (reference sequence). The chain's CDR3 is CASSFSGGEYTGELFF. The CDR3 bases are TGTGCCAGCAGTTTTAGCGGGGGGGAATACACCGGGGAGCTGTTTTTT.

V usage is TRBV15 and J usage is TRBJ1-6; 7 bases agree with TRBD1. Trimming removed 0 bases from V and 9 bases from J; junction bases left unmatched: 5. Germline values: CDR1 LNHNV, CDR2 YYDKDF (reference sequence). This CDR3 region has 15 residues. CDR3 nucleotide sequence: TGTGCCACCAGCAGAGATCAGGGGGGTACTTCACCCCTCCACTTT. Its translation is CATSRDQGGTSPLHF.

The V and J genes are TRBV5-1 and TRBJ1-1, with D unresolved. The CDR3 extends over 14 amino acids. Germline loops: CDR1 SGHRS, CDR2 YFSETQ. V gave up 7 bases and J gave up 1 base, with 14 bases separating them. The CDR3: CASYFSLGNTEAFF. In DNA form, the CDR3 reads TGCGCCAGCTACTTTTCCCTAGGGAACACTGAAGCTTTCTTT.

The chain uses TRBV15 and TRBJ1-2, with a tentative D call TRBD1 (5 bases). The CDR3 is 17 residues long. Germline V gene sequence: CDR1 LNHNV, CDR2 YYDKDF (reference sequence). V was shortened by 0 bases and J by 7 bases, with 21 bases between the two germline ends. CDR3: CATSRDKRDSGTGGYTF. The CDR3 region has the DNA TGTGCCACCAGCAGAGATAAACGGGACTCAGGTACGGGTGGCTACACCTTC. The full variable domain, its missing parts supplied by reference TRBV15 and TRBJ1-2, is DAMVIQNPRYQVTQFGKPVTLSCSQTLNHNVMYWYQQKSSQAPKLLFHYYDKDFNNEADTPDNFQSRRPNTSFCFLDIRSPGLGDTAMYLCATSRDKRDSGTGGYTFGSGTRLTVV.

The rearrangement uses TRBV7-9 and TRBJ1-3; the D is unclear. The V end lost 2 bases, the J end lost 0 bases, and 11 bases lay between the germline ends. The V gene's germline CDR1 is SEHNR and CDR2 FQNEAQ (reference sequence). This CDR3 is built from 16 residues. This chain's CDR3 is CASSLSAASSGNTIYF. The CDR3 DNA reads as TGTGCCAGCAGCTTATCGGCGGCGAGCTCTGGAAACACCATATATTTT.

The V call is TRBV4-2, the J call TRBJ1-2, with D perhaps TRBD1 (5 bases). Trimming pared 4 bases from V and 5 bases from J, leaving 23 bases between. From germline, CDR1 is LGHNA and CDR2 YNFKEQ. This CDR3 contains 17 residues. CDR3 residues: CASSPKITVGPAYGYTF. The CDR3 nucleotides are TGTGCCAGCAGCCCAAAAATCACGGTGGGGCCTGCGTATGGCTACACCTTC.

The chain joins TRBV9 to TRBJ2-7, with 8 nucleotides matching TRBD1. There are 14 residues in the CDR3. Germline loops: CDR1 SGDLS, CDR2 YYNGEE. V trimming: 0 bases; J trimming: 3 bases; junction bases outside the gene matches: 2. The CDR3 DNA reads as TGTGCCAGCAGCGTAGCCGGACAGGGCTACGAGCAGTACTTC. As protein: CASSVAGQGYEQYF.

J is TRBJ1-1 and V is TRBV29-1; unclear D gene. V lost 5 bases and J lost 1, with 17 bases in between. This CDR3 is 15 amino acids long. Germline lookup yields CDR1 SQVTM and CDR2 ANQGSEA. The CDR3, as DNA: TGCAGCGTTACGCATCTACAGATGTCGAACACTGAAGCTTTCTTT. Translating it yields CSVTHLQMSNTEAFF. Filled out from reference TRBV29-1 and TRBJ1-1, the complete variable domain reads SAVISQKPSRDICQRGTSLTIQCQVDSQVTMMFWYRQQPGQSLTLIATANQGSEATYESGFVIDKFPISRPNLTFSTLTVSNMSPEDSSIYLCSVTHLQMSNTEAFFGQGTRLTVV.

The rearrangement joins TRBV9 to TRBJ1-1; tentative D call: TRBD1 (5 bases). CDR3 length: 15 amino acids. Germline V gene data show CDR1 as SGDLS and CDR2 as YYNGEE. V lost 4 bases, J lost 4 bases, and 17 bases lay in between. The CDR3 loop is CASSPADIGGTEAFF. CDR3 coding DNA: TGTGCCAGCAGCCCGGCGGACATCGGGGGCACTGAAGCTTTCTTT.

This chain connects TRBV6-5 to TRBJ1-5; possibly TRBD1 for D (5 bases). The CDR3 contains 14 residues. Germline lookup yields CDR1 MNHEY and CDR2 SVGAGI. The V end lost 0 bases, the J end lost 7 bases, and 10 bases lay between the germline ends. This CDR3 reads CASSYSQGGQPQHF. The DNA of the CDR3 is TGTGCCAGCAGTTACTCGCAGGGAGGACAGCCCCAGCATTTT.

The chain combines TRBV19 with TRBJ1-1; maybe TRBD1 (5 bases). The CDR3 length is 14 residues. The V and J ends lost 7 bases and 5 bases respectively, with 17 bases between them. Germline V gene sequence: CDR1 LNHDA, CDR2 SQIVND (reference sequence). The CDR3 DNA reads TGTGCCAGTATAGGGACTCCCCGACGGACTGAAGCTTTCTTT. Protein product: CASIGTPRRTEAFF.

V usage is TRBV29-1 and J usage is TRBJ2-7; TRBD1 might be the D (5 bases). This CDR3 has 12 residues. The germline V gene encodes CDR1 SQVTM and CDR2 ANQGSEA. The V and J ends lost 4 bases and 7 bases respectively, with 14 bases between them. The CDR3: CSVGNRGGEQYF. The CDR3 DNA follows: TGCAGCGTTGGAAATAGGGGTGGAGAGCAGTACTTC.

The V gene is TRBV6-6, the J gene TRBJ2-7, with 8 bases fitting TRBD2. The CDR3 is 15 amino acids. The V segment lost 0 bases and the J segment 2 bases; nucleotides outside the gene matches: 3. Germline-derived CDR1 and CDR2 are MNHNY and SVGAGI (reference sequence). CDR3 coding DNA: TGTGCCAGCAGTTACTCGGCGGGGGGCGCCTACGAGCAGTACTTC. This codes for CASSYSAGGAYEQYF.

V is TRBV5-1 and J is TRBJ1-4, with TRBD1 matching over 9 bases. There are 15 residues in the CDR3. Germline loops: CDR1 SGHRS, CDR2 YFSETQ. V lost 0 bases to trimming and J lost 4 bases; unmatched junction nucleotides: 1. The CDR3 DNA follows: TGCGCCAGCAGCTTGGCGGGACAGGGTAATGAAAAACTGTTTTTT. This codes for CASSLAGQGNEKLFF.

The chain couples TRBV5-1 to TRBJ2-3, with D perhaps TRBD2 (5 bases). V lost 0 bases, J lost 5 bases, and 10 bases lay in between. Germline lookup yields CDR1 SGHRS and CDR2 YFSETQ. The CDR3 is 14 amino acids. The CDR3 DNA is TGCGCCAGCAGCTTGGGGCTAGCAGAAGATACGCAGTATTTT. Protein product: CASSLGLAEDTQYF. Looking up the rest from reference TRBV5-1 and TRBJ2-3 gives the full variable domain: KAGVTQTPRYLIKTRGQQVTLSCSPISGHRSVSWYQQTPGQGLQFLFEYFSETQRNKGNFPGRFSGRQFSNSRSEMNVSTLELGDSALYLCASSLGLAEDTQYFGPGTRLTVL.

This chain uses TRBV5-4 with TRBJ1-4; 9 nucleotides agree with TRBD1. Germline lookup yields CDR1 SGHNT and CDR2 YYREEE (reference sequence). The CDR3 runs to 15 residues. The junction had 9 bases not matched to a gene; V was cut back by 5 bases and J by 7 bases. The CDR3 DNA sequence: TGTGCCAGCAGTTCCGGGACAGGGAGAGGTGAAAAACTGTTTTTT. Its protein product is CASSSGTGRGEKLFF.